Detailed here is one T cell receptor beta chain. The antigen is undetermined. Deletions cut 7 bases from V and 11 bases from J, with 15 bases between. Germline V gene sequence: CDR1 SNHLY, CDR2 FYNNEI. The CDR3 has 12 residues. The assay was immunoSEQ multiplex PCR, and TCRdb's table has in-frame clones only and misses some. This table holds 30,000 or so clones, approximately 71% found once. Within the ViraFEST assay, antigen-specific CD4+ T cells underwent expansion with viral peptide pools prior to sequencing. Cultured cells yielded isolated CD4+ T cells after around 9 days. The cohort was immunized with two doses of either the BNT162b2 or mRNA-1273 vaccine. Wells of a few million PBMC each were grown with about 9.3 IU/ml IL-2 and about 9.6 ug/ml peptides. Half the medium was replaced with IL-2 medium on days 3 and 7. These data come from a study of vaccination effects on CD4 cells after COVID-19. Whole-study context: Samples collected post-vaccine were obtained a median of 72 days after the second dose. Study outcomes and limitations: Pronounced clonal contraction occurred in clones induced by infection and by vaccine late after vaccination.

The TCR originated in a human donor who received a COVID-19 vaccine. Sequenced material: CD4+ T cells from PBMCs cultured with HCoV-NL63 spike peptides, taken after COVID-19 vaccination. The chain employs TRBV2 and TRBJ1-5; D is perhaps TRBD1 (5 bases). The CDR3 DNA follows: TGTGCCAGCACGGGACTGGGACTGACCCAGCATTTT. This encodes CASTGLGLTQHF. Using reference TRBV2 and TRBJ1-5 for the parts outside the CDR3, the full variable domain is EPEVTQTPSHQVTQMGQEVILRCVPISNHLYFYWYRQILGQKVEFLVSFYNNEISEKSEIFDDQFSVERPDGSNFTLKIRSTKLEDSAMYFCASTGLGLTQHFGDGTRLSIL.